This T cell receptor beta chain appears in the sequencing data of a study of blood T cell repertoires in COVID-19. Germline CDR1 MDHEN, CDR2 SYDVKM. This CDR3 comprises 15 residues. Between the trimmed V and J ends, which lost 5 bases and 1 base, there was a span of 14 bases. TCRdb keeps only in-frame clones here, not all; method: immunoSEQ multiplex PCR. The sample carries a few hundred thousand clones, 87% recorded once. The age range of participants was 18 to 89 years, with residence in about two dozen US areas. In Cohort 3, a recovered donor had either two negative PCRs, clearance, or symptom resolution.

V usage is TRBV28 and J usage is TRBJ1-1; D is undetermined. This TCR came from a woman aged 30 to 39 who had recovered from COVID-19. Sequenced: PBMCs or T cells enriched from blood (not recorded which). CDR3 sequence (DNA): TGTGCCAGCAGTGCTTTGCGGGAAGGGAACACTGAAGCTTTCTTT. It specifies CASSALREGNTEAFF.